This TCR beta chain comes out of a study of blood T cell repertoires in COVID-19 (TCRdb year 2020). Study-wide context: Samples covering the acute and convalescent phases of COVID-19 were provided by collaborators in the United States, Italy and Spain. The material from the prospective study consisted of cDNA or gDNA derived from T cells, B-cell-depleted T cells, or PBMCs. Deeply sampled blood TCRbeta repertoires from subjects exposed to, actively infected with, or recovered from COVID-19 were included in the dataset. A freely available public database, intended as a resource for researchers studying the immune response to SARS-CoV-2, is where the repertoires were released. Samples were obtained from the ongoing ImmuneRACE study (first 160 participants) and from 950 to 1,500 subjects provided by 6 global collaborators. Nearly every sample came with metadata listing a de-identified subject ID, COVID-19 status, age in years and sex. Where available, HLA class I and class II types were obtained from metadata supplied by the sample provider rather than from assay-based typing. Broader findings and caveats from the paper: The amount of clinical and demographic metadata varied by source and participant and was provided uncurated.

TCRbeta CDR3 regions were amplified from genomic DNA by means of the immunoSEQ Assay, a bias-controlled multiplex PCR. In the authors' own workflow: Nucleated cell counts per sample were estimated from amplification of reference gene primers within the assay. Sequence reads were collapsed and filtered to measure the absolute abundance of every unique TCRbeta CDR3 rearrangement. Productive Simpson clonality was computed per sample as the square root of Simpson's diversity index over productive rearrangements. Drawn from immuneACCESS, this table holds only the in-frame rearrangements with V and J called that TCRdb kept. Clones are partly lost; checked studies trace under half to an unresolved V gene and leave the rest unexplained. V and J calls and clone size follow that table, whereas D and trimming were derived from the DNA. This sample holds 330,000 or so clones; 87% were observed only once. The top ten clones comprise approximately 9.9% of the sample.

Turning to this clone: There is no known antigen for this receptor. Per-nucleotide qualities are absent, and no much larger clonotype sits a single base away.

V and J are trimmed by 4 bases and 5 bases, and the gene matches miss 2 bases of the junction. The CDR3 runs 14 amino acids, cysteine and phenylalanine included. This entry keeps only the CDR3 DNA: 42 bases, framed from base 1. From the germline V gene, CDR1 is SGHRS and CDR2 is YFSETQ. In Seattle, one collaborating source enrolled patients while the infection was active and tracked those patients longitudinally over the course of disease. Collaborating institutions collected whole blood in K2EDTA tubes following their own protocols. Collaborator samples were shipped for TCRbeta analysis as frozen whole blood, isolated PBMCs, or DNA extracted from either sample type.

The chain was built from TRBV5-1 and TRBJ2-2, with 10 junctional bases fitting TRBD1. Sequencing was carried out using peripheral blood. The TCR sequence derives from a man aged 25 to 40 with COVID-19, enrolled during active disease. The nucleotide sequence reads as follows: TGCGCCAGCAGCGGGGGACAGGGGACCGGGGAGCTGTTTTTT. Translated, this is CASSGGQGTGELFF.